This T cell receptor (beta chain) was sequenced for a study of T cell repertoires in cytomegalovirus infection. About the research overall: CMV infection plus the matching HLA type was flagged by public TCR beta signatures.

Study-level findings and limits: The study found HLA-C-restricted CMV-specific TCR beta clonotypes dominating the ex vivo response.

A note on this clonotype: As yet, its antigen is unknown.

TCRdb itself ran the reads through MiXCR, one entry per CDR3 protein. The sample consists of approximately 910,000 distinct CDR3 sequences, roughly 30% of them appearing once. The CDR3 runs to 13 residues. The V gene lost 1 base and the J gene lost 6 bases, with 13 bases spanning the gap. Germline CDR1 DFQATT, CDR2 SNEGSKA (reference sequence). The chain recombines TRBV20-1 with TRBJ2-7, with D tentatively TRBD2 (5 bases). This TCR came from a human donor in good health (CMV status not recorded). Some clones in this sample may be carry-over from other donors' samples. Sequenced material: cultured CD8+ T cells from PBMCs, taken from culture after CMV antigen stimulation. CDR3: CSARGFGVPEQYV. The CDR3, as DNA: TGCAGTGCTAGAGGGTTCGGGGTTCCCGAGCAGTACGTC.